This TCR beta chain was identified during a study of T-cell memory formation after mild COVID-19. The germline V gene encodes CDR1 SGHRS and CDR2 YFSETQ. The J segment lost 1 base and the V segment lost 4 bases, leaving 8 bases of the junction unmatched. This CDR3 has 17 residues. TCRdb analysed the 5' RACE reads with MiXCR anew, one entry per CDR3 protein. The sample shows approximately 150,000 distinct CDR3 sequences, roughly 19% of them seen only once. The receptor's source is an adult woman who had mild COVID-19 (a few samples of this study predate the infection). Cell type and time point are not known. The V call is TRBV5-1, the J call TRBJ2-2; 9 nucleotides agree with TRBD1. Input material: PBMCs or a T cell subset sorted from them (not recorded which). CDR3 loop: CASSPLTGGLNTGELFF. DNA for the CDR3: TGCGCCAGCAGCCCCTTAACAGGGGGCCTGAACACCGGGGAGCTGTTTTTT.